Presented here are 3 T cell receptor beta chains from one specimen sequenced in a study of shared clonotypes between healthy human individuals. Measured with immunoSEQ multiplex PCR; TCRdb has only the in-frame clones, and not every one. This sample yields some 490,000 clones, of which 60% to 80% are seen a single time; more than 10% belongs to the top ten. The sequencing sample was made of PBMCs. The receptors come from a woman aged 40 to 55 in good health. Some clones in this sample may be carry-over from other donors' samples.

This chain links TRBV6-4 with TRBJ1-2, with D hard to call. Germline V gene sequence: CDR1 MRHNA, CDR2 SNTAGT. The CDR3 has 17 residues. V was clipped by 5 bases and J by 2 bases, with 21 bases between them. Here the CDR3 DNA reads TGTGCCAGCAGTTATCCTCCAGCAGCTTACGAAAACTATGGCTACACCTTC. Protein sequence: CASSYPPAAYENYGYTF.

This clone was observed once. The chain carries TRBV7-6 and TRBJ2-5; 9 nucleotides match TRBD1. The CDR3 loop spans 16 amino acids. J gave up 4 bases and V 2 bases, and 8 bases lay outside the gene matches. Looked up from germline, CDR1 is SGHVS and CDR2 is FNYEAQ. The CDR3 here is CASSLRSRTGVETQYF. The CDR3 DNA sequence: TGTGCCAGCAGCTTACGTTCCCGGACAGGGGTAGAGACCCAGTACTTC.

The chain couples TRBV27 to TRBJ1-4, with D tentatively TRBD1 (5 bases). V lost 4 bases to trimming and J lost 9 bases, with 9 bases between them. The CDR3 spans 12 residues. Germline CDR1 reads MNHEY; CDR2 reads SMNVEV (reference sequence). CDR3 nucleotide sequence: TGTGCCAGCAGTTCGAGACAGCAAAAACTGTTTTTT. This gives the protein CASSSRQQKLFF.